This entry concerns a single TCR beta chain. Its antigen remains unidentified. This sample is drawn from a study of T cells expressing NK-cell markers. Looking at the study overall: The authors sequenced eight donors, of whom seven were HCMV-seropositive and one was seronegative.

From the 5' RACE reads, TCRdb lists one entry per CDR3 protein and no DNA. Recorded here are a few hundred thousand distinct CDR3 sequences; the top ten clones represent 1.4% to 1.5%. Overall study results and limits: In about six donors, dominant NKG2C+ clonotypes were about 1.0-7.5% of CD8+ T cells.

CDR3 length equals 14 residues. Germline CDR1 reads MGHDK; CDR2 reads SYGVNS. V is TRBV25-1 and J is TRBJ1-2; the D gene TCRdb calls, TRBD1, cannot be checked with no DNA. Specimen: blood T cells: a sorted CD56 or NKG2C T cell subset, CD4+ or CD8+ T cells, or bulk PBMC T cells (not recorded which). The clonotype comes from a woman aged 45-59 years in good health. The CDR3 loop reads CASRGEKGSYGYTF.